Listed here are 20 T cell receptor beta chains from one sample, sequenced in a study of CD8 T cells in ankylosing spondylitis. One entry per CDR3 protein, called by TCRdb with MiXCR from the 5' RACE reads. The sample contains about 160,000 distinct CDR3 sequences, around 9.6% of which appear only once. Sequenced input: blood, either unsorted or a sorted T cell fraction (not recorded which). Receptor source: a female donor with ankylosing spondylitis or in good health (not recorded which).

The CDR3 is CASSEVGDTQYF. The CDR3 DNA reads TGTGCCAGCAGCGAGGTAGGGGATACGCAGTATTTT. The chain combines TRBV9 with TRBJ2-3; D is unresolved. V was trimmed by 3 bases and J by 6 bases, leaving 8 bases between them. The CDR3 loop spans 12 amino acids. CDR1 and CDR2 (germline): SGDLS, YYNGEE. Together with reference TRBV9 and TRBJ2-3, the CDR3 gives the full variable domain: DSGVTQTPKHLITATGQRVTLRCSPRSGDLSVYWYQQSLDQGLQFLIQYYNGEERAKGNILERFSAQQFPDLHSELNLSSLELGDSALYFCASSEVGDTQYFGPGTRLTVL.

The genes are TRBV5-5 and TRBJ2-7; 10 nucleotides align to TRBD1. The CDR3 sequence is 16 residues long. The V gene's germline CDR1 is SGHKS and CDR2 YYEKEE (reference sequence). With V trimmed by 4 bases and J by 5 bases, 12 bases remained unmatched. The CDR3 DNA reads TGTGCCAGCAGCCCTACCCCCGGGACAGGGGATCACGAGCAGTACTTC. Protein product: CASSPTPGTGDHEQYF.

The chain carries TRBV12-3 or TRBV12-4 and TRBJ2-7; D is undetermined. The CDR3 is 14 amino acids. V was pared by 3 bases and J by 6 bases, with 15 bases between. The chain's CDR3 is CASSFRPDEREQYF. CDR3 coding DNA: TGTGCCAGCAGTTTTCGCCCCGACGAGCGCGAGCAGTACTTC.

V and J are TRBV15 and TRBJ2-7; D assignment may be TRBD1 or TRBD2 (5 bases each). The CDR3 contains 14 residues. CDR1 LNHNV and CDR2 YYDKDF come from the germline V gene (reference sequence). Trimming stripped 5 bases from V and 5 bases from J, with 16 bases between. Written as DNA, the CDR3 is TGTGCCACCAGCCCAGGGCGGGCTGGGAACGAGCAGTACTTC. The encoded protein is CATSPGRAGNEQYF.

The chain carries TRBV6-1 and TRBJ2-7; TRBD2 matches 16 bases. V gave up 5 bases and J gave up 2 bases; unmatched junction bases: 9. The CDR3 is 18 amino acids. Germline V gene sequence: CDR1 MNHNS, CDR2 SASEGT. CDR3 protein: CASSKPGLAGGTTYEQYF. The CDR3 bases are TGTGCCAGCAGTAAACCGGGACTAGCGGGAGGGACGACCTACGAGCAGTACTTC.

In its sample, this clonotype was seen a few times. This rearrangement joins TRBV4-1 to TRBJ1-4; D uncertain. V lost 7 bases, J lost 6 bases, and 12 bases lay in between. Germline V CDR1 and CDR2: MGHRA, YSYEKL. This CDR3 contains 13 residues. The CDR3 sequence: CASKEARDEKLFF. CDR3 in DNA: TGCGCCAGCAAGGAGGCGAGGGATGAAAAACTGTTTTTT.

This clonotype has a count of ten or more. The chain uses TRBV12-3 or TRBV12-4 and TRBJ2-1; D ambiguous. Deletions cut 8 bases from V and 8 bases from J, with 7 bases between. The CDR3 runs 10 residues. The CDR3 DNA is TGTGCCAGCGGGGTGGATGAGCAGTTCTTC. This translates into CASGVDEQFF.

In its sample, this clonotype was seen a few times. The gene calls are TRBV12-3 or TRBV12-4 and TRBJ1-6; 7 nucleotides line up with TRBD1. This CDR3 region has 13 residues. Losses at the gene ends were 8 bases for V and 10 bases for J; bases not matched to a gene: 8. This CDR3 is CASSQGTRSPLHF. The CDR3 nucleotides are TGTGCCAGCTCACAGGGGACTCGGTCACCCCTCCACTTT.

The rearrangement links TRBV27 to TRBJ2-2, with D unclear. From germline, CDR1 is MNHEY and CDR2 SMNVEV (reference sequence). Trimming stripped 0 bases from V and 6 bases from J, with 8 bases between. The CDR3 loop spans 14 amino acids. CDR3 sequence: CASSLSLASGELFF. CDR3 DNA: TGTGCCAGCAGTTTATCATTAGCCTCCGGGGAGCTGTTTTTT.

The chain carries TRBV6-2 or TRBV6-3 and TRBJ1-2, with unresolved D. With 6 bases removed from V and 6 bases from J, the gap between germline ends came to 8 bases. There are 11 residues in the CDR3. The germline gives CDR1 MNHEY, CDR2 SVGEGT. The CDR3 nucleotides are TGTGCCAGCAGCTTCCCGGATGGCTACACCTTC. Translation gives CASSFPDGYTF.

The chain has TRBV4-2 and TRBJ1-4; 7 bases align to TRBD1. The CDR3 has 19 amino acids. The germline V gene encodes CDR1 LGHNA and CDR2 YNFKEQ. V shed 5 bases, J shed 3 bases, and the junction held 18 bases outside the gene matches. CDR3 bases: TGTGCCAGCAGCACCAGTTACTGGACAGGCACCGGATCTAATGAAAAACTGTTTTTT. It specifies CASSTSYWTGTGSNEKLFF.

This clonotype was counted only a few times. The rearrangement uses TRBV30 and TRBJ2-1; TRBD2 might be the D (5 bases). Germline-derived CDR1 and CDR2 are GTSNPN and SVGIG (reference sequence). Trimming left V 5 bases short and J 10 bases short, with 27 bases between. This CDR3 is 16 amino acids long. The CDR3 DNA sequence: TGTGCCTGGTATTCGTTCGGGGAACCCAAGGCAGGCGAGCAGTTCTTC. Encoded protein: CAWYSFGEPKAGEQFF.

This clonotype was detected a few times. This chain links TRBV20-1 with TRBJ2-3, with D perhaps assigned TRBD1 or TRBD2 (6 bases each). The CDR3 is made up of 16 amino acids. Germline V CDR1 and CDR2: DFQATT, SNEGSKA (reference sequence). Deletions cut 3 bases from V and 5 bases from J, with 21 bases between. The CDR3 spells CSARRTGARNQDTQYF. The CDR3 DNA reads TGCAGTGCTAGGAGAACGGGGGCCCGCAATCAAGATACGCAGTATTTT.

The chain employs TRBV11-2 and TRBJ2-2, with 9 positions matching TRBD2. The V gene's germline CDR1 is SGHAT and CDR2 FQNNGV. The CDR3 covers 15 residues. The J segment lost 4 bases and the V segment lost 7 bases, leaving 7 bases of the junction unmatched. CDR3 bases: TGTGCCAGCACCTTTAGCGGGAGAGGCACCGGGGAGCTGTTTTTT. Its protein is CASTFSGRGTGELFF.

This clonotype was seen ten or more times. The chain combines TRBV25-1 with TRBJ2-7, with unresolved D. The CDR3 has 11 amino acids. V shed 3 bases and J shed 3 bases, with 3 bases lying between them. Germline V gives CDR1 MGHDK, CDR2 SYGVNS. The CDR3 DNA reads as TGTGCCAGCAGTGAGCGCTACGAGCAGTACTTC. It is translated as CASSERYEQYF.

The chain couples TRBV20-1 to TRBJ1-2, with D possibly matching TRBD1 (5 bases). Germline V gene sequence: CDR1 DFQATT, CDR2 SNEGSKA (reference sequence). The V end was cut by 3 bases, the J end by 7 bases, with 12 bases between. The CDR3 contains 12 residues. Here the CDR3 DNA reads TGCAGTGCTAGGCCGGGGGAGCCTGGCTACACCTTC. Translating gives CSARPGEPGYTF.

This clonotype has more than one count but fewer than ten. J is TRBJ1-6 and V is TRBV18; 12 positions match TRBD1. CDR3 size: 18 residues. Trimming at V came to 4 bases and at J to 6 bases, leaving 10 bases not matched to a gene. The germline CDR1 and CDR2 sequences are KGHSH and LQKENI. Here the CDR3 reads CASSLAPRDRGPNSPLHF. CDR3 DNA sequence: TGTGCCAGCTCACTGGCTCCACGGGACAGGGGGCCTAATTCACCCCTCCACTTT.

The genes are TRBV5-4 and TRBJ1-1; TRBD1 matches at 7 bases. The CDR3 spans 13 residues. CDR1 is SGHNT and CDR2 is YYREEE in the germline V gene (reference sequence). V was clipped by 1 base and J by 8 bases; unmatched bases: 5. The CDR3 nucleotides are TGTGCCAGCAGCTTGAGCTACAGGGGAGAAGCTTTCTTT. This gives the protein CASSLSYRGEAFF. The full variable domain, completed using reference TRBV5-4 and TRBJ1-1, is ETGVTQSPTHLIKTRGQQVTLRCSSQSGHNTVSWYQQALGQGPQFIFQYYREEENGRGNFPPRFSGLQFPNYSSELNVNALELDDSALYLCASSLSYRGEAFFGQGTRLTVV.

This rearrangement joins TRBV27 to TRBJ2-7; 7 bases are a match to TRBD2. Germline V lookup: CDR1 MNHEY, CDR2 SMNVEV (reference sequence). J was trimmed by 2 bases and V by 4 bases; bases with no gene match: 5. The CDR3 covers 14 residues. The CDR3 protein is CASSSVAGTYEQYF. CDR3 bases: TGTGCCAGCAGTTCAGTAGCGGGTACCTACGAGCAGTACTTC.

The J gene is TRBJ2-3, the V gene TRBV7-9; the match to TRBD1 covers 7 bases. V lost 4 bases to trimming and J lost 5 bases; unmatched junction nucleotides: 6. The V gene's germline CDR1 is SEHNR and CDR2 FQNEAQ (reference sequence). The CDR3 is 14 amino acids. CDR3 residues: CASSSDRAEDTQYF. The CDR3 region has the DNA TGTGCCAGCAGCTCCGACAGGGCCGAAGATACGCAGTATTTT.